This T cell receptor (beta chain) was sequenced in a study of T cells in Graves' hyperthyroidism and ophthalmopathy. Findings and caveats of the study: Ophthalmopathy and stable hyperthyroidism were separated by a 13 V-J model.

Regions amplified from RNA transcripts were the TCR beta CDR3 regions. Initially, a first-round RT-PCR of the TCR CDR3 employed the HTBI primer set. Via MiXCR, TCRdb re-called the multiplex PCR reads, giving one row per CDR3 protein. This table holds around 350,000 distinct CDR3 sequences, about a sixth found once. Only a few counts were recorded for this clonotype. Antigen unknown. Patients were excluded for uncontrolled infection, other autoimmune disease, pregnancy or lactation. Clinical symptoms, serum thyroxine and TRAb, thyroid ultrasound and orbital computed tomography together formed the diagnostic basis. The blood sample dates from first hyperthyroidism diagnosis, preceding any ophthalmopathy symptoms. V lost 3 bases to trimming and J lost 3 bases; unmatched junction nucleotides: 9. The length of the CDR3 is 16 residues. CDR1 and CDR2 (germline): SGHRS, YFSETQ.

What was sequenced was blood. The receptor was isolated from a woman under 40 with Graves' hyperthyroidism that later progressed to Graves' ophthalmopathy. The rearrangement joins TRBV5-1 to TRBJ2-7; 10 bases are shared with TRBD2. The CDR3 DNA sequence: TGCGCCAGCAGCTACGGACTAGCGGAAGAAGTCTACGAGCAGTACTTC. Translated, it gives CASSYGLAEEVYEQYF.